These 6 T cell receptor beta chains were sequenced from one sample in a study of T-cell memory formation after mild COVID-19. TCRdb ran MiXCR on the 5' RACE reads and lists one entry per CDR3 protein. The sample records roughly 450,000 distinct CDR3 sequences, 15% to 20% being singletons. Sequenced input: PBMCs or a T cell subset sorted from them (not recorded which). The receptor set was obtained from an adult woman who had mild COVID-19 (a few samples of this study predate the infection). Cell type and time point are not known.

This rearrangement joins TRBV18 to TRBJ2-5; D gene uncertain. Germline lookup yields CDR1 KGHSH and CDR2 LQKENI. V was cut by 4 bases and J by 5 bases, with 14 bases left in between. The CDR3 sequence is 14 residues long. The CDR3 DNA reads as TGTGCCAGCTCACGCCCAGACGGGCGGGAGACCCAGTACTTC. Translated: CASSRPDGRETQYF.

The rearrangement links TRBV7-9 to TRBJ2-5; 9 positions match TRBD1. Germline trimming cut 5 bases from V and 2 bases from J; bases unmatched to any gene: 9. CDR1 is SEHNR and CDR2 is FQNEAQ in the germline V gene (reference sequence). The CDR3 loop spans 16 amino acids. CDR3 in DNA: TGTGCCAGCAGCCGACCGACAGGGGGTGAACAAGAGACCCAGTACTTC. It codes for CASSRPTGGEQETQYF.

The CDR3 bases are TGCGCCACCGACCCCCCGGCCAGCGGATCGTCCTACGAGCAGTACTTC. Amino acid sequence: CATDPPASGSSYEQYF. This chain connects TRBV10-1 to TRBJ2-7; D is possibly TRBD2 (5 bases). The germline CDR1 and CDR2 sequences are WNHNN and SYGVQD (reference sequence). The CDR3 covers 16 residues. The ends were cut back, 10 bases at V and 1 base at J, with 23 bases in the middle.

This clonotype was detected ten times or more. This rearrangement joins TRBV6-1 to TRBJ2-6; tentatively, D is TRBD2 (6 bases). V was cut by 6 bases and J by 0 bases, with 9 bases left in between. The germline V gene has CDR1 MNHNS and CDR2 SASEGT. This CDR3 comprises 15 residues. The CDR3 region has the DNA TGTGCCAGCAGGGACGGGGGCTCTGGGGCCAACGTCCTGACTTTC. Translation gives CASRDGGSGANVLTF.

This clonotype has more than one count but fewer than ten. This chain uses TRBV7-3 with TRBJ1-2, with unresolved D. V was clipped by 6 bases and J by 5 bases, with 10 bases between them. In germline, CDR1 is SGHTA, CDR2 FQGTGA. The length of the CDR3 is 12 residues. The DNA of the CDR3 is TGTGCCAGCAGTCATGGCGATTATGGCTACACCTTC. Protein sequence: CASSHGDYGYTF.

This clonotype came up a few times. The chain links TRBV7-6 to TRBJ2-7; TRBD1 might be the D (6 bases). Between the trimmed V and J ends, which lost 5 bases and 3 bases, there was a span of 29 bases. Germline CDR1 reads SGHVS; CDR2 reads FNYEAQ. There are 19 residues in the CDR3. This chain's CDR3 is CASSREQGTSNARVYEQYF. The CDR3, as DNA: TGTGCCAGCAGCAGAGAACAGGGAACAAGTAACGCAAGAGTCTACGAGCAGTACTTC.